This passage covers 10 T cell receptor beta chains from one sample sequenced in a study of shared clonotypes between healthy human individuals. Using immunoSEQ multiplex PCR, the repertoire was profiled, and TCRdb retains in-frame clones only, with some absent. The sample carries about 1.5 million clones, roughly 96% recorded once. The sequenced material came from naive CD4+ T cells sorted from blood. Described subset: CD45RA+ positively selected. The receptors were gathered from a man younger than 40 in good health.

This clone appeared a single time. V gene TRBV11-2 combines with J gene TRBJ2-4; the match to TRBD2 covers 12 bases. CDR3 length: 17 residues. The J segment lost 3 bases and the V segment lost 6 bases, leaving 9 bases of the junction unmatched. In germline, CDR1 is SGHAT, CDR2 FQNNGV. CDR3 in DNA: TGTGCCAGCAGTACCCTAGCGGGAGGGCAGGGCAAAAACATTCAGTACTTC. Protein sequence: CASSTLAGGQGKNIQYF.

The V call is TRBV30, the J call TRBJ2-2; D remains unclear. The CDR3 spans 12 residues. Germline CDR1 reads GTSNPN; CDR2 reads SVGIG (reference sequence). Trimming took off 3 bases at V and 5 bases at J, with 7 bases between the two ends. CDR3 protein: CAWRPDTGELFF. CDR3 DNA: TGTGCCTGGAGACCCGATACCGGGGAGCTGTTTTTT.

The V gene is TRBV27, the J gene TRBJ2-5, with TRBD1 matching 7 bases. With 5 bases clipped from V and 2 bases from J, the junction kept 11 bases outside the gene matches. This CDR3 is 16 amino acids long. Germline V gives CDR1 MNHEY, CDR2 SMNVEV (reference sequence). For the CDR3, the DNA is TGTGCCAGCAGTCGTAGACAGGGCTTCGAGCAAGAGACCCAGTACTTC. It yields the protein CASSRRQGFEQETQYF.

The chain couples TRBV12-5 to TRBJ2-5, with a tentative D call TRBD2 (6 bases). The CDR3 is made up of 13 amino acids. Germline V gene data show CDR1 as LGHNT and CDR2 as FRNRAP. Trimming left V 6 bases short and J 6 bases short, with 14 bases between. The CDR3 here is CASGITGGKTQYF. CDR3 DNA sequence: TGTGCTAGTGGCATAACCGGAGGGAAGACCCAGTACTTC.

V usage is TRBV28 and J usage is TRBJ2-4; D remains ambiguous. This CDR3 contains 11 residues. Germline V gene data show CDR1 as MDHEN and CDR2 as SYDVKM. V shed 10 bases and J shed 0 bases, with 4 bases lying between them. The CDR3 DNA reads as TGTGCCATCCTAGCCAAAAACATTCAGTACTTC. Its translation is CAILAKNIQYF.

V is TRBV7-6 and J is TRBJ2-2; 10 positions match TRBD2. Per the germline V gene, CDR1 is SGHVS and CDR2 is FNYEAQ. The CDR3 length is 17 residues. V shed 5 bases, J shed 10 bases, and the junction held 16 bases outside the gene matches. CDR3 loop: CASSLQPGTSVFVELFF. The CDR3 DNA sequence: TGTGCCAGCAGCCTACAGCCCGGGACTAGCGTTTTCGTGGAGCTGTTTTTT.

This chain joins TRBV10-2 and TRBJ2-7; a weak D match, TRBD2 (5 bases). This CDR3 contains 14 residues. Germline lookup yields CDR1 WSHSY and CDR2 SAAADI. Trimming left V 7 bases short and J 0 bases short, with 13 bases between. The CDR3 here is CASTPGSSSYEQYF. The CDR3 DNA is TGCGCCAGCACACCGGGATCGTCCTCCTACGAGCAGTACTTC.

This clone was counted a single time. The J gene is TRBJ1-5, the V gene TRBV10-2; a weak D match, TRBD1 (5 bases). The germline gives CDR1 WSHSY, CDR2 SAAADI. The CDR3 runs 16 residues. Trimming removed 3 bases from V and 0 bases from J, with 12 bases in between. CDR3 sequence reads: CASSESGMLSNQPQHF. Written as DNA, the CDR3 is TGCGCCAGCAGTGAATCAGGGATGCTTAGCAATCAGCCCCAGCATTTT.

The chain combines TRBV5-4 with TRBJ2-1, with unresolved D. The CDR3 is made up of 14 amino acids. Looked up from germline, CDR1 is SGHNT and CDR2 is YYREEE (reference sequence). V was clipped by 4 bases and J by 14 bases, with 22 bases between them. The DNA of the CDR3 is TGTGCCAGCAGCCCCGGATCGGCTACTGCGATGGAGTTCTTC. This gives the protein CASSPGSATAMEFF.

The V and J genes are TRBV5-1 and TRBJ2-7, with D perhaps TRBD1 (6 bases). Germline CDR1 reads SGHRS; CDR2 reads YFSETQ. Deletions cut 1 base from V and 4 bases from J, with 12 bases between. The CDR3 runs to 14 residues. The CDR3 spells CASSLTGSTYEQYF. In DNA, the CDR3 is TGCGCCAGCAGCTTGACAGGGTCGACGTACGAGCAGTACTTC.